Included here is one TCR beta chain sequence, with context. The entry originates in a study of blood T cell repertoires in COVID-19. V lost 4 bases to trimming and J lost 6 bases, with 12 bases between them. CDR1 is SGHTA and CDR2 is FQGNSA in the germline V gene. The CDR3 runs to 13 residues. Authors' processing steps: From reference gene primer amplification, estimates of nucleated cell counts were derived. The data were produced by immunoSEQ multiplex PCR, yet TCRdb's version contains in-frame clones alone and is incomplete. That table gives V, J and clone size, and the DNA gave D and trimming. This sample has about 210,000 clones, with 80% to 90% found just once.

The chain employs TRBV7-2 and TRBJ1-1, with a tentative D call TRBD1 (6 bases). Material: PBMCs or T cells enriched from blood (not recorded which). The TCR comes from a woman in her 40s with acute COVID-19. Here the CDR3 reads CASSSYRVPEAFF. CDR3 nucleotides: TGTGCCAGCAGCTCGTACAGGGTGCCTGAAGCTTTCTTT. The full variable domain, rest sourced from reference TRBV7-2 and TRBJ1-1, is GAGVSQSPSNKVTEKGKDVELRCDPISGHTALYWYRQSLGQGLEFLIYFQGNSAPDKSGLPSDRFSAERTGGSVSTLTIQRTQQEDSAVYLCASSSYRVPEAFFGQGTRLTVV.